The 10 T cell receptor beta chains presented below share a single source sample, sequenced in a study of regulatory T cells in long-lasting Graves disease. The time point: newly diagnosed GD, antithyroid drugs for less than 3 months. With RNA extracted from PBMCs as input, the TCR library was made. To make TCR beta libraries, researchers used iRepertoire HTBI primers and Arm-PCR of CDR3 regions. TCRdb re-analysed the multiplex PCR reads in MiXCR, keeping a single row per CDR3 protein. The sample lists roughly 610,000 distinct CDR3 sequences, 16% occurring once. The sample was also reused in another study, on T cells in Graves' hyperthyroidism and ophthalmopathy.

This specimen consisted of peripheral blood mononuclear cells (PBMCs), obtained at new diagnosis, from a patient treated with antithyroid drugs. The receptors were sampled from a man aged 18 to 29 with Graves disease.

This clonotype was seen repeatedly, ten times or more. The chain links TRBV14 to TRBJ2-5; D not certain. The CDR3 totals 11 residues. The V gene lost 1 base and the J gene lost 4 bases, with 1 base spanning the gap. Germline CDR1 SGHDN, CDR2 FVKESK. CDR3 sequence: CASSQAETQYF. As DNA, the CDR3 is TGTGCCAGCAGCCAAGCAGAGACCCAGTACTTC.

This clonotype was picked up many times. The chain combines TRBV6-5 with TRBJ1-1; D is uncertain. Germline values: CDR1 MNHEY, CDR2 SVGAGI. This CDR3 is 15 amino acids long. Trimming removed 2 bases from V and 0 bases from J, with 10 bases in between. The CDR3 DNA reads TGTGCCAGCAGTTACCCCGGCCAGATGAACACTGAAGCTTTCTTT. Amino acid sequence: CASSYPGQMNTEAFF.

This clonotype was observed at least ten times. CDR3 nucleotide sequence: TGTGCCAGCGGGGGGGGGACTAGCGGGTACGAGCAGTACTTC. Protein: CASGGGTSGYEQYF. The J gene is TRBJ2-7, the V gene TRBV9; 12 positions agree with TRBD2. Germline-derived CDR1 and CDR2 are SGDLS and YYNGEE. Unmatched junction bases numbered 6, after V lost 7 bases and J lost 4 bases. This CDR3 spans 14 amino acids.

This chain uses TRBV19 with TRBJ1-2, with D unresolved. From germline, CDR1 is LNHDA and CDR2 SQIVND (reference sequence). CDR3 length: 12 amino acids. Trimming removed 1 base at V and 6 bases at J, with 6 bases between. CDR3 amino acids: CASSIGINGYTF. CDR3 DNA: TGTGCCAGTAGTATAGGAATCAATGGCTACACCTTC. The full variable domain, completed using reference TRBV19 and TRBJ1-2, is DGGITQSPKYLFRKEGQNVTLSCEQNLNHDAMYWYRQDPGQGLRLIYYSQIVNDFQKGDIAEGYSVSREKKESFPLTVTSAQKNPTAFYLCASSIGINGYTFGSGTRLTVV.

The chain joins TRBV4-1 to TRBJ1-4, with TRBD1 matching 7 bases. The junction had 8 bases not matched to a gene; V was cut back by 8 bases and J by 8 bases. In germline, CDR1 is MGHRA, CDR2 YSYEKL. The CDR3 totals 13 residues. The CDR3 loop reads CASLRTGEEKLFF. The DNA for the CDR3 is TGCGCCAGCCTTCGAACAGGGGAAGAAAAACTGTTTTTT.

This clonotype was seen a few times. The rearrangement joins TRBV14 to TRBJ1-5; D ambiguous. V was trimmed by 3 bases and J by 9 bases, leaving 9 bases between them. The CDR3 has 12 residues. Germline V gene data show CDR1 as SGHDN and CDR2 as FVKESK. CDR3 protein: CASSHARGPQHF. CDR3 DNA: TGTGCCAGCAGCCACGCCCGGGGGCCCCAGCATTTT.

This clonotype was seen many times. This rearrangement joins TRBV28 to TRBJ2-6, with 8 bases identical to TRBD1. The germline CDR1 and CDR2 sequences are MDHEN and SYDVKM. Trimming took 1 base from V and 0 from J; bases not matched to a gene: 5. CDR3 length: 18 residues. The CDR3 nucleotides are TGTGCCAGCAGTTTATACGGACAGGGTGGCTCTGGGGCCAACGTCCTGACTTTC. Amino acid sequence: CASSLYGQGGSGANVLTF.

The J gene is TRBJ2-5, the V gene TRBV7-9; D gene unclear. This CDR3 contains 13 residues. Germline CDR1 is SEHNR and CDR2 is FQNEAQ (reference sequence). With 3 bases removed from V and 5 bases from J, the gap between germline ends came to 10 bases. The CDR3 protein is CASSFLSWETQYF. The CDR3, as DNA: TGTGCCAGCAGCTTTTTGTCATGGGAGACCCAGTACTTC.

This chain uses TRBV11-2 with TRBJ2-4, with TRBD2 as a possible D gene (7 bases). The CDR3 runs to 14 residues. The germline V gene encodes CDR1 SGHAT and CDR2 FQNNGV. V lost 7 bases and J lost 4, with 14 bases in between. The CDR3 sequence is CASTLRGGKNIQYF. The CDR3, as DNA: TGTGCCAGCACCCTTAGGGGGGGAAAAAACATTCAGTACTTC.

There are many counts of this clonotype. The CDR3 region has the DNA TGTGCCAGCAGCTCAAGGGACAGGGGGGACAATGAGCAGTTCTTC. Its protein product is CASSSRDRGDNEQFF. The V call is TRBV7-3, the J call TRBJ2-1; TRBD1 aligns across 11 bases. Trimming at V came to 4 bases and at J to 5 bases, leaving 4 bases not matched to a gene. CDR1 is SGHTA, CDR2 FQGTGA, per germline. The CDR3 contains 15 residues.